The next 2 T cell receptor beta chains were all read from a single sample in a study of shared clonotypes between healthy human individuals. Only in-frame clones appear in the TCRdb table, and some are missing; sequencing was by immunoSEQ multiplex PCR. Of about 460,000 clones listed, over 60% are singletons. Specimen: PBMCs. These TCRs come from a woman aged 40 to 55 in good health. Some clones in this sample may be carry-over from other donors' samples.

CDR3 in amino acids: CSVEWAQGADEQFF. The CDR3, as DNA: TGCAGCGTTGAATGGGCCCAGGGGGCGGATGAGCAGTTCTTC. The rearrangement links TRBV29-1 to TRBJ2-1; 8 nucleotides match TRBD1. The V gene's germline CDR1 is SQVTM and CDR2 ANQGSEA. The CDR3 runs to 14 residues. After removal of 2 bases from V and 8 bases from J, the junction contained 8 bases not matched to a gene.

Notes on this clone: With a much larger clone just one base away, this may be a read error. Given the absence of the conserved phenylalanine or tryptophan at the CDR3 end, a read error is likely. The CDR3 spells CASSQTSSGANVLTL. In nucleotides, the CDR3 is TGTGCCAGCAGTCAGACAAGCTCTGGGGCCAACGTCCTGACTCTC. This rearrangement joins TRBV6-1 to TRBJ2-6; D gene unclear. Germline V gives CDR1 MNHNS, CDR2 SASEGT. V gave up 5 bases and J gave up 0 bases, with 8 bases separating them. The CDR3 has 15 residues.